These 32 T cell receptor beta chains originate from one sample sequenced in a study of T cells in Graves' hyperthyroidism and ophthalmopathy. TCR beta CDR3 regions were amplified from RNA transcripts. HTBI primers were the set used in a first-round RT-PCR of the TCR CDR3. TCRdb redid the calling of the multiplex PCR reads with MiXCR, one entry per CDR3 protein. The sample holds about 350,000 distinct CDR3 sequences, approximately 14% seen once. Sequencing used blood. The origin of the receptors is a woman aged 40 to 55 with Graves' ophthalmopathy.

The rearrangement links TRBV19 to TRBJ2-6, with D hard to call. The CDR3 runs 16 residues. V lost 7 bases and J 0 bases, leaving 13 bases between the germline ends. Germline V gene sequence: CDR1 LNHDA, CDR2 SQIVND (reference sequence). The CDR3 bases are TGTGCCAGTAAGCCAATGACGATCTCTGGGGCCAACGTCCTGACTTTC. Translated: CASKPMTISGANVLTF. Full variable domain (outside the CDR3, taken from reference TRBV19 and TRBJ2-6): DGGITQSPKYLFRKEGQNVTLSCEQNLNHDAMYWYRQDPGQGLRLIYYSQIVNDFQKGDIAEGYSVSREKKESFPLTVTSAQKNPTAFYLCASKPMTISGANVLTFGAGSRLTVL.

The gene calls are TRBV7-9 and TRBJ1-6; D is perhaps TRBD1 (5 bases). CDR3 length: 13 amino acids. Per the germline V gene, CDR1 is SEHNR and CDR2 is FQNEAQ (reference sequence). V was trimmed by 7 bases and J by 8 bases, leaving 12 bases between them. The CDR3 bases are TGTGCCAGCAACAATCCCAGGGATTCACCCCTCCACTTT. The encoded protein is CASNNPRDSPLHF.

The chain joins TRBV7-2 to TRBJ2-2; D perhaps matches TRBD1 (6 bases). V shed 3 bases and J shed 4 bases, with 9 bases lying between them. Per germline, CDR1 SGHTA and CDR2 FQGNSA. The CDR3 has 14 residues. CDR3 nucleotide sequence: TGTGCCAGCAGCTTTTTACAGGGCACCGGGGAGCTGTTTTTT. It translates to CASSFLQGTGELFF.

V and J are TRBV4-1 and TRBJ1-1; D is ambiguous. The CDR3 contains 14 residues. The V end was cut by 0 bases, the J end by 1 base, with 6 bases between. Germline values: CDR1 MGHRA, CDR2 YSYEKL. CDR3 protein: CASSQDIPNTEAFF. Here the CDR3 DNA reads TGCGCCAGCAGCCAAGATATACCGAACACTGAAGCTTTCTTT.

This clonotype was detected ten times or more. This CDR3 is CASSPRDSAHEQYF. The DNA for the CDR3 is TGTGCCAGCAGCCCCCGGGACAGTGCCCACGAGCAGTACTTC. The chain uses TRBV3-1 and TRBJ2-7; the match to TRBD1 covers 7 bases. Germline CDR1 is LGHDT and CDR2 is YNNKEL (reference sequence). Unmatched junction bases numbered 8, after V lost 4 bases and J lost 5 bases. The CDR3 is 14 residues long.

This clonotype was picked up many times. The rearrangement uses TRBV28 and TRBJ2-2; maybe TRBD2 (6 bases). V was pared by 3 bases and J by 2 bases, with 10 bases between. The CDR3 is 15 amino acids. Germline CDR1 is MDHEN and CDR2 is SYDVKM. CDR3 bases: TGTGCCAGCAGTTTCACGCGGGGCAACACCGGGGAGCTGTTTTTT. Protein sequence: CASSFTRGNTGELFF.

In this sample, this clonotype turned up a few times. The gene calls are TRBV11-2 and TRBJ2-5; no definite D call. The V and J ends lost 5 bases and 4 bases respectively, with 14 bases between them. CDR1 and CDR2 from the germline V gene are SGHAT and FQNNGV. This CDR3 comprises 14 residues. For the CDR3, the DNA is TGTGCCAGCAGCCAAGACGGACCCCCAGAGACCCAGTACTTC. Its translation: CASSQDGPPETQYF. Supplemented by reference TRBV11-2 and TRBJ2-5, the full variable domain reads EAGVAQSPRYKIIEKRQSVAFWCNPISGHATLYWYQQILGQGPKLLIQFQNNGVVDDSQLPKDRFSAERLKGVDSTLKIQPAKLEDSAVYLCASSQDGPPETQYFGPGTRLLVL.

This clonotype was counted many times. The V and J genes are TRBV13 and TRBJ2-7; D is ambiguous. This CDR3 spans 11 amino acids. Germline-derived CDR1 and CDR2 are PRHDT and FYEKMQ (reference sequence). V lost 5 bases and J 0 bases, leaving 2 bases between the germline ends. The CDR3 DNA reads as TGTGCCAGCAGCAACTCCTACGAGCAGTACTTC. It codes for CASSNSYEQYF.

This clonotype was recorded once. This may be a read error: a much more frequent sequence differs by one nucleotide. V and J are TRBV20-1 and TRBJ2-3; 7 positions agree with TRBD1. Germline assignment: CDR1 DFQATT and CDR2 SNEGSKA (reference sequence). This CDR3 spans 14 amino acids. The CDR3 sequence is CGAGAGGSTDTQYF. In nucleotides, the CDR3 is TGCGGTGCAGGAGCAGGGGGTAGCACAGATACGCAGTATTTT.

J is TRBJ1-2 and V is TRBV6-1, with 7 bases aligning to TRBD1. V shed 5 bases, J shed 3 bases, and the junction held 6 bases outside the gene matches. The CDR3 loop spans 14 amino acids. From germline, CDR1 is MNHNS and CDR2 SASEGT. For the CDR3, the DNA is TGTGCCAGCAGTCCTAGGACAGGTTACTATGGCTACACCTTC. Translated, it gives CASSPRTGYYGYTF.

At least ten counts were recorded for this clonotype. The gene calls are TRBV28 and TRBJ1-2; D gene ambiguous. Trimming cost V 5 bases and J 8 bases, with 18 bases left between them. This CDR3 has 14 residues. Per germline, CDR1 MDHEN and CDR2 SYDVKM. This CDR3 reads CASSPPEPYGGYTF. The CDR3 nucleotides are TGTGCCAGCAGTCCACCGGAACCCTACGGGGGCTACACCTTC.

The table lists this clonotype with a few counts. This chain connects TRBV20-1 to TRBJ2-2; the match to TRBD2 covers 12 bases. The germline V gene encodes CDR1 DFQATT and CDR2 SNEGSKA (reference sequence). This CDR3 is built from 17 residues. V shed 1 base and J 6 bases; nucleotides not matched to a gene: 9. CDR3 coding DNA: TGCAGTGCTAGAGGGAGGACTAGCGGGGTTTCGGCCGGGGAGCTGTTTTTT. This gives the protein CSARGRTSGVSAGELFF.

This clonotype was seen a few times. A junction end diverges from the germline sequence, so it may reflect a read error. The CDR3 bases are TGCGCCAGCAGCCAAGGGGCAGGGTGGAACGCTGAAGCTTTCTTT. Its translation: CASSQGAGWNAEAFF. The genes are TRBV4-1 and TRBJ1-1; possible D gene TRBD1, 5 bases. There are 15 residues in the CDR3. CDR1 and CDR2 (germline): MGHRA, YSYEKL.

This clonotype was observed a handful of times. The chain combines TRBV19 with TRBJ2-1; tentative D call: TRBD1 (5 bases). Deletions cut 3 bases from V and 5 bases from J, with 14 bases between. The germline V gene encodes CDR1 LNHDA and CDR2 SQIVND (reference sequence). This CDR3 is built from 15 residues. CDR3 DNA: TGTGCCAGTAGTATCCCTGGGGCAGGCAACAATGAGCAGTTCTTC. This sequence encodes CASSIPGAGNNEQFF.

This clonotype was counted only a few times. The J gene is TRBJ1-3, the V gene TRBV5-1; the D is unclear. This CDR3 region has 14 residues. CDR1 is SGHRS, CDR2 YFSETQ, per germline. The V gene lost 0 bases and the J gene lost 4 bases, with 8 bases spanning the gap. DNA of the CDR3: TGCGCCAGCAGCTTGGGGGGTGAAGGAAACACCATATATTTT. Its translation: CASSLGGEGNTIYF.

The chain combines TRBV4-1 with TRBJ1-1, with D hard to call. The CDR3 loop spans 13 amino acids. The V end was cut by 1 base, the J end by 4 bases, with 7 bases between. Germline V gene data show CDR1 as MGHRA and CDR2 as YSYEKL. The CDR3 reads CASSQGRSTEAFF. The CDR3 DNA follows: TGCGCCAGCAGCCAAGGTAGAAGCACTGAAGCTTTCTTT.

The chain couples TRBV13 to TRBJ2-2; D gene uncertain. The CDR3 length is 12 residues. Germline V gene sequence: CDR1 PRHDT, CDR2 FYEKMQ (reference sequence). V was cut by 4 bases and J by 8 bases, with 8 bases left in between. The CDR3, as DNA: TGTGCCAGCAGCTCTTTGCCAGGGGAGCTGTTTTTT. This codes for CASSSLPGELFF.

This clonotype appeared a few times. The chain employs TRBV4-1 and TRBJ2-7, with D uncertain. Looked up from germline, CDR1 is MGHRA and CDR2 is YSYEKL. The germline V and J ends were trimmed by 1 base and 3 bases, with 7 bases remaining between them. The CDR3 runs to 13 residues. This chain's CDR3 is CASSQVAYYEQYF. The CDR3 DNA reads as TGCGCCAGCAGCCAAGTTGCTTACTACGAGCAGTACTTC.

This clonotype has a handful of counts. CDR3 nucleotides: TGTGCCATCTTCGGAGGACTATATGGCTACACCTTC. The encoded protein is CAIFGGLYGYTF. J is TRBJ1-2 and V is TRBV10-3; no definite D call. Trimming shortened V by 8 bases and J by 5 bases, and 12 bases separated the two germline ends. The CDR3 runs 12 residues. Germline V gives CDR1 ENHRY, CDR2 SYGVKD.

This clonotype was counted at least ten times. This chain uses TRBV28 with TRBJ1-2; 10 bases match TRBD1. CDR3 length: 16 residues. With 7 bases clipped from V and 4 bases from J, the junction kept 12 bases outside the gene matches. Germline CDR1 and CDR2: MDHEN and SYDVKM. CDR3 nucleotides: TGTGCCAGCATTTCGACAGGGGGCTTTTCTGGCTATGGCTACACCTTC. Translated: CASISTGGFSGYGYTF.

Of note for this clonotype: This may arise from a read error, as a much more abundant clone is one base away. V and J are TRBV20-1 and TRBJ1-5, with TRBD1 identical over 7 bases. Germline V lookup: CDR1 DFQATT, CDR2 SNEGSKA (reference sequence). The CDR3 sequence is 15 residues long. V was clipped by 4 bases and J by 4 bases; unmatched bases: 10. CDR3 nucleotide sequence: TGCAGTGCTAAGGTACAGGGGCCCACTAATCAGCCCCAGCATTTT. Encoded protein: CSAKVQGPTNQPQHF.

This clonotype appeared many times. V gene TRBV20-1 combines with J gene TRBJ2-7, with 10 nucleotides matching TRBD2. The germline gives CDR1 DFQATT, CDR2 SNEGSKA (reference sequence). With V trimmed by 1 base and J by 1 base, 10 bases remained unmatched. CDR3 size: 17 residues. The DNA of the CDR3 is TGCAGTGCTAGAGTACCCCCTTCTAGCGGGGGTTCCTACGAGCAGTACTTC. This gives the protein CSARVPPSSGGSYEQYF.

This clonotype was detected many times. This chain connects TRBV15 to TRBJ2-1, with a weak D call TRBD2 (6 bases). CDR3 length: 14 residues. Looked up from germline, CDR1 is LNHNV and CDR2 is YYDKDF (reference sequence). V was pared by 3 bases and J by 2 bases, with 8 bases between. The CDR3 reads CATSRRTTYNEQFF. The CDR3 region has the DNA TGTGCCACCAGCAGGAGGACTACCTACAATGAGCAGTTCTTC. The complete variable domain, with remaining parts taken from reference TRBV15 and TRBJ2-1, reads DAMVIQNPRYQVTQFGKPVTLSCSQTLNHNVMYWYQQKSSQAPKLLFHYYDKDFNNEADTPDNFQSRRPNTSFCFLDIRSPGLGDTAMYLCATSRRTTYNEQFFGPGTRLTVL.

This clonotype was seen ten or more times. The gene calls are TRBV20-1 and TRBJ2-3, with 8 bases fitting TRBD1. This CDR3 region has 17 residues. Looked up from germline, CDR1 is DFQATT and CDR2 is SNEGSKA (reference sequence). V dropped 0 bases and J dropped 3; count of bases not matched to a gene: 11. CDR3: CSARDPGQGASTDTQYF. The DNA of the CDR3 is TGCAGTGCTAGAGATCCCGGGCAGGGGGCGAGTACAGATACGCAGTATTTT.

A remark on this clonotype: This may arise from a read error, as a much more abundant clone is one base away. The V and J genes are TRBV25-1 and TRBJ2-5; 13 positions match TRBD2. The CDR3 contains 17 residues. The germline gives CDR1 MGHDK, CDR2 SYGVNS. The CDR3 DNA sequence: TGTGCCAACAGTGAAATACTAGCGGGAGGGCCGGGGGAGACCCAGTACTTC. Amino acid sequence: CANSEILAGGPGETQYF.

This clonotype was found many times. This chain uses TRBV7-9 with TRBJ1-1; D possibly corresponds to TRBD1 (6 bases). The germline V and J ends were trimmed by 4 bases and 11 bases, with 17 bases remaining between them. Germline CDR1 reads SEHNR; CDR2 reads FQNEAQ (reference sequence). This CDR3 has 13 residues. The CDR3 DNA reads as TGTGCCAGCAGCTCCGAGGGGGGTGTAATTGCTTTCTTT. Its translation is CASSSEGGVIAFF.

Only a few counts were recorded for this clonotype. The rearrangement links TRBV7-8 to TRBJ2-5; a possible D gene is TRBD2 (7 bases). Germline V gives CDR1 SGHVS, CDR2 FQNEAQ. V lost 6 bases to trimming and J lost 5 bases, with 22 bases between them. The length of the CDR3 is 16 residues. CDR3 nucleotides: TGTGCCAGCAGAACATTCAAGGGGGGGATTCAGGAGACCCAGTACTTC. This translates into CASRTFKGGIQETQYF.

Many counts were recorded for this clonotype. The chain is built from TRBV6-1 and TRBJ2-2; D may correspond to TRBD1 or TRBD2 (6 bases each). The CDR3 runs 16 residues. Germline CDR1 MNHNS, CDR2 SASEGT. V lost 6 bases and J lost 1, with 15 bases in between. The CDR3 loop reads CASSAEGGRNTGELFF. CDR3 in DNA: TGTGCCAGCAGCGCGGAAGGGGGGCGGAACACCGGGGAGCTGTTTTTT.

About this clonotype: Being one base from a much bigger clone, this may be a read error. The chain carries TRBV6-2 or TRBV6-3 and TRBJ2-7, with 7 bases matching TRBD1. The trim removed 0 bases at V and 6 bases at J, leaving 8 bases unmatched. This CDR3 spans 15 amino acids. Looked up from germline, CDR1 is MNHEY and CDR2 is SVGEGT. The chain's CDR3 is CASSYSRGTPREQYF. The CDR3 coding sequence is TGTGCCAGCAGTTACTCCAGGGGGACACCCCGCGAGCAGTACTTC.

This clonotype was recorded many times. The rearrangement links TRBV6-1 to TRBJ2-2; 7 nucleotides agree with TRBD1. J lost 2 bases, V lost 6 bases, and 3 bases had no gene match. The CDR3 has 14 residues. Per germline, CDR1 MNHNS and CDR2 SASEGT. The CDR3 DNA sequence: TGTGCCAGCAGGACAGGGTTCAACACCGGGGAGCTGTTTTTT. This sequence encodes CASRTGFNTGELFF.

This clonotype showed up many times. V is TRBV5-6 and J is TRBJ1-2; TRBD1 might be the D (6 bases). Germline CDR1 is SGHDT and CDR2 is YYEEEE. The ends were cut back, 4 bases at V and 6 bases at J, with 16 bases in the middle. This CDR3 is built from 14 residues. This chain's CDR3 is CASSPPRGIDGYTF. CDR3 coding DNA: TGTGCCAGCAGCCCGCCCAGGGGAATCGATGGCTACACCTTC.

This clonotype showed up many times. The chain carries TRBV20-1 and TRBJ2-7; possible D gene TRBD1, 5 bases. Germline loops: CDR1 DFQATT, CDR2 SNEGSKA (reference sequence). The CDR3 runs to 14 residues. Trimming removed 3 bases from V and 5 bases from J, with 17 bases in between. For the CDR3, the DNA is TGCAGTGCTAGCCTAAACAGGCTGGTCCACGAGCAGTACTTC. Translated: CSASLNRLVHEQYF.